A single sample gave rise to the 9 T cell receptor beta chains below, sequenced in a study of CD8+CD57+ T cells in acquired aplastic anemia. Profiling of TCR beta VDJ combinations and CDR3 sequences used genomic DNA as template. TCRdb reprocessed the reads via MiXCR and lists one record per CDR3 protein. The repertoire consists of about 110,000 distinct CDR3 sequences, with around 53% occurring once and the leading ten covering under 35%. The specimen sequenced was sorted CD4+, CD8+, or CD8+CD57+ T cells (not recorded which) from PBMCs. These receptors were obtained from a human donor in good health, serving as a control.

The gene calls are TRBV10-2 and TRBJ1-4; 9 nucleotides match TRBD1. Trimming removed 2 bases from V and 3 bases from J; junction bases left unmatched: 1. Per germline, CDR1 WSHSY and CDR2 SAAADI. The CDR3 loop spans 15 amino acids. The CDR3 DNA is TGCGCCAGCAGTGAGGACAGGGGGGCTAATGAAAAACTGTTTTTT. It is translated as CASSEDRGANEKLFF.

This clonotype was observed a few times. This chain joins TRBV15 and TRBJ1-2; D not certain. The CDR3 is made up of 13 amino acids. In germline, CDR1 is LNHNV, CDR2 YYDKDF (reference sequence). V was trimmed by 2 bases and J by 7 bases, leaving 11 bases between them. The CDR3 DNA is TGTGCCACCAGCAGAATTAATAAGCTTGGCTACACCTTC. Its protein is CATSRINKLGYTF.

This chain joins TRBV10-3 and TRBJ1-2, with TRBD1 matching over 8 bases. The germline CDR1 and CDR2 sequences are ENHRY and SYGVKD. CDR3 length: 12 residues. V was clipped by 8 bases and J by 7 bases; unmatched bases: 6. The CDR3: CAIEDRGRGYTF. Here the CDR3 DNA reads TGTGCCATCGAAGACAGGGGCCGTGGCTACACCTTC.

The rearrangement joins TRBV29-1 to TRBJ2-7; D is perhaps TRBD1 (6 bases). The CDR3 has 12 residues. Germline CDR1 SQVTM, CDR2 ANQGSEA. The germline V and J ends were trimmed by 4 bases and 5 bases, with 12 bases remaining between them. CDR3 nucleotides: TGCAGCGTTGCGACAGGTGTGGACGAGCAGTACGTC. Its translation: CSVATGVDEQYV.

The chain has TRBV24-1 and TRBJ1-2; D is perhaps TRBD1 (5 bases). Germline V gives CDR1 KGHDR, CDR2 SFDVKD. CDR3 length: 15 amino acids. The V and J ends lost 5 bases and 4 bases respectively, with 16 bases between them. CDR3 sequence (DNA): TGTGCCACCAGTGCGGGCAGGGATTCTAGCTATGGCTACACCTTC. It specifies CATSAGRDSSYGYTF.

As for this clonotype: This could be a read error, since a much larger clone is one nucleotide away. The J gene is TRBJ2-7, the V gene TRBV25-1, with TRBD2 matching over 7 bases. The CDR3 spans 13 residues. From germline, CDR1 is MGHDK and CDR2 SYGVNS. The CDR3 region has the DNA TGTGCCTGGAGCCGGGGGGAACCATACGAGCGGTACTTC. Translated: CAWSRGEPYERYF.

The table lists this clonotype with many counts. The chain uses TRBV15 and TRBJ1-4, with D unresolved. The V end was cut by 0 bases, the J end by 3 bases, with 5 bases between. Germline-derived CDR1 and CDR2 are LNHNV and YYDKDF (reference sequence). The CDR3 consists of 14 residues. The CDR3 region has the DNA TGTGCCACCAGCAGAGATCTAGCTAATGAAAAACTGTTTTTT. Its translation: CATSRDLANEKLFF.

The gene calls are TRBV27 and TRBJ2-2; either TRBD1 or TRBD2 may supply D (5 bases each). The germline V gene has CDR1 MNHEY and CDR2 SMNVEV (reference sequence). The CDR3 extends over 13 amino acids. The V gene lost 4 bases and the J gene lost 5 bases, with 8 bases spanning the gap. The CDR3 coding sequence is TGTGCCAGCAGTTCCGAGGGGACCGGGGAGCTGTTTTTT. This sequence encodes CASSSEGTGELFF.

The chain couples TRBV7-3 to TRBJ2-5; D not resolved. The CDR3 is 13 amino acids. CDR1 and CDR2 from the germline V gene are SGHTA and FQGTGA. The germline V and J ends were trimmed by 2 bases and 2 bases, with 6 bases remaining between them. The CDR3 is CASSLYLQETQYF. CDR3 sequence (DNA): TGTGCCAGCAGCTTATATCTTCAAGAGACCCAGTACTTC.